Included here is one T cell receptor beta chain sequence, with context. Its antigen is unknown. The data belong to a study of CD4 T cells in relation to SARS-CoV-2 and coronaviruses. Looking at the study overall: After roughly ten days of antigen culture, PBMC TCR beta CDR3s were sequenced. The negative reference was HIV-1 Nef peptide pool or peptide-free culture. Study-wide points: Compared with monoreactive clones, crossreactive clones showed significantly weaker SARS-CoV-2 expansion.

Produced via immunoSEQ multiplex PCR; TCRdb's table is partial and in-frame only. The sample lists tens of thousands of clones; approximately 72% were seen once. The unexposed donors gave CD4+ T cells in about 2011-2019, prior to COVID-19. CD4+ T cells were isolated from the cells after roughly 11 days of culture. The sample was CD4+ T cells from PBMCs, cultured in vitro. This sequence was found in a human donor in good health.

The CDR3 nucleotides are TGTGCCAGCAGCGACCTCTCGGCGAACACCGGGGAGCTGTTTTTT. Amino acids: CASSDLSANTGELFF. The chain has TRBV2 and TRBJ2-2; unclear D gene. V lost 6 bases and J lost 0, with 11 bases in between. Germline assignment: CDR1 SNHLY and CDR2 FYNNEI. This CDR3 is 15 amino acids long.